What follows describes a single T cell receptor (beta chain). Its antigen is currently unknown. An amount of RNA that ranged from roughly 0.45 to 1 ug was reverse transcribed with random hexamers. With immunoSEQ multiplex PCR, TCR beta CDR3 was amplified across 54 Vbeta and 13 Jbeta. TCRdb re-analysed the immunoSEQ multiplex PCR reads in MiXCR, keeping a single row per CDR3 protein. In the table there are around 100,000 distinct CDR3 sequences, 95% of which are singletons. The sample originates from a study of CD8 T cells in Susac syndrome. Overall study: Blood was drawn from patients with Susac syndrome. At that point, they were therapy-naive, on corticosteroids, or on intravenous immunoglobulin alone. Study-level results: The study recognized that its TCR sequencing and HLA analysis covered a relatively small number of individuals.

The germline gives CDR1 MNHEY, CDR2 SVGEGT. CDR3 length: 15 amino acids. Between the trimmed V and J ends, which lost 5 bases and 2 bases, there was a span of 15 bases. The sequenced sample consisted of CD8+ T cells from PBMCs. The receptor's source is a human donor with Susac syndrome. This sequence joins TRBV6-2 or TRBV6-3 and TRBJ1-2; the D is unclear. The CDR3 is CASSHHAKGNYGYTF. The CDR3 nucleotides are TGTGCCAGCAGTCACCACGCGAAGGGCAACTATGGCTACACCTTC.